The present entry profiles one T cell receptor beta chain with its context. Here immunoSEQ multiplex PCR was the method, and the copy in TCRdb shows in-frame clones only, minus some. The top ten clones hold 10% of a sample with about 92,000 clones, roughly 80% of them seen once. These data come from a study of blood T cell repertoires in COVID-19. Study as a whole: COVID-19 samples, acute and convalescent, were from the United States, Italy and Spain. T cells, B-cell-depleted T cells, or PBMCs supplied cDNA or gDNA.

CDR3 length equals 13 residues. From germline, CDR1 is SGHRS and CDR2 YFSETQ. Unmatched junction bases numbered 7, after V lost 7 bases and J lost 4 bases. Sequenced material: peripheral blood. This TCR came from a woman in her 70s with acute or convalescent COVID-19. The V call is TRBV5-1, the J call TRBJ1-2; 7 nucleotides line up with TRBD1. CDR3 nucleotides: TGCGCCAGCGCCTTGAACAGGGGCTATGGCTACACCTTC. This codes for CASALNRGYGYTF.